This passage covers 4 T cell receptor beta chains from one sample sequenced in a study of cytomegalovirus exposure and HLA in healthy donors. The PCR used 60 Vbeta and 13 Jbeta primers. The repertoire was sequenced with immunoSEQ multiplex PCR; TCRdb's copy has only in-frame clones and lacks some. There are fewer than 200,000 clones in the sample; over 80% occur only once, and roughly 1.6% lies in the top ten. The source material was PBMCs. The receptors shown here come from a man between 50 and 59 years old in good health and CMV-seronegative.

This rearrangement joins TRBV6-5 to TRBJ1-3; 7 bases are a match to TRBD1. The CDR3 is made up of 14 amino acids. V lost 5 bases, J lost 0 bases, and 1 base stayed unmatched. Germline CDR1 reads MNHEY; CDR2 reads SVGAGI. CDR3 sequence: CASSRGLSGNTIYF. DNA for the CDR3: TGTGCCAGCAGTAGGGGGCTCTCTGGAAACACCATATATTTT.

The gene calls are TRBV28 and TRBJ2-1, with D hard to call. CDR1 and CDR2 (germline): MDHEN, SYDVKM. The CDR3 runs to 17 residues. Trimming took 2 bases from V and 3 from J, leaving 17 bases between them. The CDR3 region is CASSLGKRLYVYNEQFF. The CDR3 region has the DNA TGTGCCAGCAGTTTAGGTAAACGGTTGTATGTCTACAATGAGCAGTTCTTC.

This clone occurred once. The V call is TRBV18, the J call TRBJ1-2; the D is unclear. The germline V gene has CDR1 KGHSH and CDR2 LQKENI. Trimming shortened V by 2 bases and J by 2 bases, and 18 bases separated the two germline ends. The CDR3 totals 17 residues. The DNA for the CDR3 is TGTGCCAGCTCACCATCCACCGGCAGCGCAACAAACTATGGCTACACCTTC. It yields the protein CASSPSTGSATNYGYTF.

The chain couples TRBV9 to TRBJ1-2, with D tentatively TRBD1 (6 bases). CDR1 and CDR2 (germline): SGDLS, YYNGEE. This CDR3 comprises 12 residues. The germline V and J ends were trimmed by 3 bases and 8 bases, with 11 bases remaining between them. The CDR3 here is CASSAGQRGYTF. The CDR3 nucleotides read TGTGCCAGCAGCGCCGGACAGAGGGGCTACACCTTC.